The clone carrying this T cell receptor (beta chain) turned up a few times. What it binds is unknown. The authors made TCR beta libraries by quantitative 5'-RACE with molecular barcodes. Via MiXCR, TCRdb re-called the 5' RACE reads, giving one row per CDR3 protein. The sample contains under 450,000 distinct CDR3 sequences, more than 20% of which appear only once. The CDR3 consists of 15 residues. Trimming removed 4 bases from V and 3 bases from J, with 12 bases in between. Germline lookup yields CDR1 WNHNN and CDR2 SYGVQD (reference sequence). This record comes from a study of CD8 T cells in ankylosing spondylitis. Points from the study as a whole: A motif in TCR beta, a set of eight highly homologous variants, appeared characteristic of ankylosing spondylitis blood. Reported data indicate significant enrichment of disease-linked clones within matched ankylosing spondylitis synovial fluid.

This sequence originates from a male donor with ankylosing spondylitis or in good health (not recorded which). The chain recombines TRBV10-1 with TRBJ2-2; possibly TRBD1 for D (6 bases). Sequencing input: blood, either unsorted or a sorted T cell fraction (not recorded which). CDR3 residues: CASSVRDIHTGELFF. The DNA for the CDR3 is TGCGCCAGCAGTGTCCGGGACATCCACACCGGGGAGCTGTTTTTT.